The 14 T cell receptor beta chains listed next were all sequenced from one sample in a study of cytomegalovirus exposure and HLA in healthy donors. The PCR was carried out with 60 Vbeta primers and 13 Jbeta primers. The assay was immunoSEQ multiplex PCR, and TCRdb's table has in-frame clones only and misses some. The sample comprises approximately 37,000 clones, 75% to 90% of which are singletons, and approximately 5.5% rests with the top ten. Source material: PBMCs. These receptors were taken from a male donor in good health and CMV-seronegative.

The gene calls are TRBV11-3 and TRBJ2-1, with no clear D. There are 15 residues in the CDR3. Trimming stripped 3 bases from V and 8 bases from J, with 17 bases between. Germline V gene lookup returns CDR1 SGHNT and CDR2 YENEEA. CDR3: CASSLGSPPGYEQFF. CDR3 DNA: TGTGCCAGCAGCTTGGGCTCCCCTCCTGGGTATGAGCAGTTCTTC.

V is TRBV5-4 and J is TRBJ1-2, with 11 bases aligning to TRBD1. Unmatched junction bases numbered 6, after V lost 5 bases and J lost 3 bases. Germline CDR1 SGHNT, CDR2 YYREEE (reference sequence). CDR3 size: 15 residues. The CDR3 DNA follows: TGTGCCAGCAGTTCTTGGACAGGGGGCGACTATGGCTACACCTTC. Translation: CASSSWTGGDYGYTF. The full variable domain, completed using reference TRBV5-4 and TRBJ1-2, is ETGVTQSPTHLIKTRGQQVTLRCSSQSGHNTVSWYQQALGQGPQFIFQYYREEENGRGNFPPRFSGLQFPNYSSELNVNALELDDSALYLCASSSWTGGDYGYTFGSGTRLTVV.

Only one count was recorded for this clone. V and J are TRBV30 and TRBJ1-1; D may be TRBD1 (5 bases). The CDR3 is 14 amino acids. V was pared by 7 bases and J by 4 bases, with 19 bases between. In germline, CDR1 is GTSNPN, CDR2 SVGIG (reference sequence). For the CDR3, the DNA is TGTGCCTTACACCCCGGGGCCGGGGGCACTGAAGCTTTCTTT. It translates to CALHPGAGGTEAFF.

CDR3 protein: CASTEPGGKNIQYF. In DNA form, the CDR3 reads TGTGCCAGCACCGAGCCTGGCGGCAAAAACATTCAGTACTTC. The rearrangement links TRBV6-5 to TRBJ2-4; D is ambiguous. Per the germline V gene, CDR1 is MNHEY and CDR2 is SVGAGI. The ends were cut back, 7 bases at V and 3 bases at J, with 13 bases in the middle. This CDR3 is 14 amino acids long.

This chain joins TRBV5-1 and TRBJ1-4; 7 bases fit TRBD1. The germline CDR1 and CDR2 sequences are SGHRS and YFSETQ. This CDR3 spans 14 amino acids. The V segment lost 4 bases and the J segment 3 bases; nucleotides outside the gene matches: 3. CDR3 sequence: CASSMGQSNEKLFF. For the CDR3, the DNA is TGCGCCAGCAGCATGGGACAGTCTAATGAAAAACTGTTTTTT.

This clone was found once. The CDR3 region is CASSLGQGGGYTF. The CDR3 nucleotides read TGCGCCAGCAGCTTGGGACAGGGCGGAGGCTACACCTTC. V usage is TRBV5-1 and J usage is TRBJ1-2; 7 positions agree with TRBD1. The V gene end was trimmed by 0 bases and the J gene end by 8 bases; junction bases not matched to a gene: 4. The CDR3 spans 13 residues. CDR1 is SGHRS, CDR2 YFSETQ, per germline.

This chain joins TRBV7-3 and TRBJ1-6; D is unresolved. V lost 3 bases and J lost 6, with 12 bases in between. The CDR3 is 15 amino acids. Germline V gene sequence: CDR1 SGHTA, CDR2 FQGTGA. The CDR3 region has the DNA TGTGCCAGCAGCTTCTCGGGAGGTAGTAATTCACCCCTCCACTTT. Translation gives CASSFSGGSNSPLHF.

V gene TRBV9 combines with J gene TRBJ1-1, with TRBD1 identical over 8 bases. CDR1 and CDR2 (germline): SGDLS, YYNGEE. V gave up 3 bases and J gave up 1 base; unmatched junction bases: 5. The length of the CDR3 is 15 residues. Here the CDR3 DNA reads TGTGCCAGCAGCGGGACAGGGTGGAGGAACACTGAAGCTTTCTTT. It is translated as CASSGTGWRNTEAFF.

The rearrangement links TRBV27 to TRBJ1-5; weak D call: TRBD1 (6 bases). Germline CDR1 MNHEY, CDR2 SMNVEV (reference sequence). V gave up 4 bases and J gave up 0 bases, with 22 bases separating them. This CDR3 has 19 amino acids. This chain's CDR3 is CASSSGVGTLHDSNQPQHF. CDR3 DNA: TGTGCCAGCAGTTCCGGAGTTGGGACACTACACGATAGCAATCAGCCCCAGCATTTT.

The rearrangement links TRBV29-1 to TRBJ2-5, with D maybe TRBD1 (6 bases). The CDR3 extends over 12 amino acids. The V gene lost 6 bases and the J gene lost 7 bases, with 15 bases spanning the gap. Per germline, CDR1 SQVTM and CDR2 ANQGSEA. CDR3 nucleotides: TGCAGCGTGAACAGGGAATCCGGGACCCAGTACTTC. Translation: CSVNRESGTQYF.

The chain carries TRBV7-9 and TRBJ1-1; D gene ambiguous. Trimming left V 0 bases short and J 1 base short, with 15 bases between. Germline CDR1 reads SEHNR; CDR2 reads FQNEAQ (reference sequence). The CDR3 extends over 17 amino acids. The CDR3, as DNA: TGTGCCAGCAGCTTAGCCTTGGTAGGTAGCCAGAACACTGAAGCTTTCTTT. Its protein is CASSLALVGSQNTEAFF.

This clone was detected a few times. The CDR3 nucleotides are TGTGCCTGGAGTCCAGGAGGATCGAACACTGAAGCTTTCTTT. Translated, it gives CAWSPGGSNTEAFF. The V gene is TRBV30, the J gene TRBJ1-1; D remains unclear. The CDR3 has 14 amino acids. V lost 2 bases, J lost 1 base, and 11 bases lay in between. Per germline, CDR1 GTSNPN and CDR2 SVGIG (reference sequence).

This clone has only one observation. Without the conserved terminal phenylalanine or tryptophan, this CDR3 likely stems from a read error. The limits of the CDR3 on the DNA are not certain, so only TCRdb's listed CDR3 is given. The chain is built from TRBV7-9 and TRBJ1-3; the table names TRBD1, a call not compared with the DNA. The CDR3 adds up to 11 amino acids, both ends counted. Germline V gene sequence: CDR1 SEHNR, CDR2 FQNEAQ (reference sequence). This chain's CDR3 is CASSHRGTPSL.

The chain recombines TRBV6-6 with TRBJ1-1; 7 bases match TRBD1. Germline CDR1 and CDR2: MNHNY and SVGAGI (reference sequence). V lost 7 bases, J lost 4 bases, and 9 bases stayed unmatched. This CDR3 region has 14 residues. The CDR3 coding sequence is TGTGCCAGCAATACAGGGGCGTCGGGCACTGAAGCTTTCTTT. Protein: CASNTGASGTEAFF.